One and the same sample provided the 27 T cell receptor beta chains below, sequenced in a study of shared clonotypes between healthy human individuals. Clones were read by immunoSEQ multiplex PCR, and TCRdb kept only the in-frame ones, dropping some. The sample yields hundreds of thousands of clones, about 98% seen once. It was CD45RO-negative cells, positively selected for CCR7, that made up naive CD8 cells, with terminally differentiated effector memory CD45RA+ cells excluded. Sequencing was carried out using naive CD8+ T cells sorted from blood. These receptors came from a young man in good health.

This chain connects TRBV6-5 to TRBJ2-7, with a possible D match to TRBD1 (5 bases). V was shortened by 6 bases and J by 6 bases, with 12 bases between the two germline ends. The length of the CDR3 is 12 residues. CDR1 and CDR2 from the germline V gene are MNHEY and SVGAGI. The CDR3 sequence is CASREDSLEQYF. The DNA of the CDR3 is TGTGCCAGCAGAGAAGACAGCCTCGAGCAGTACTTC.

This clone showed up just once. The gene calls are TRBV2 and TRBJ2-7, with D hard to call. Germline-derived CDR1 and CDR2 are SNHLY and FYNNEI. The CDR3 loop spans 14 amino acids. Trimming took 2 bases from V and 0 from J, leaving 8 bases between them. The CDR3: CASSEWGNSYEQYF. The CDR3 DNA sequence: TGTGCCAGCAGTGAATGGGGAAACTCCTACGAGCAGTACTTC.

This rearrangement joins TRBV27 to TRBJ2-3, with 9 bases aligning to TRBD2. This CDR3 has 17 residues. In germline, CDR1 is MNHEY, CDR2 SMNVEV (reference sequence). The trim removed 5 bases at V and 2 bases at J, leaving 11 bases unmatched. The chain's CDR3 is CASSPYGLASFTDTQYF. In nucleotides, the CDR3 is TGTGCCAGCAGTCCATACGGACTAGCGAGTTTCACAGATACGCAGTATTTT.

V usage is TRBV9 and J usage is TRBJ2-1, with D possibly matching TRBD2 (6 bases). The V end lost 3 bases, the J end lost 11 bases, and 15 bases lay between the germline ends. The CDR3 covers 13 residues. Germline V gene sequence: CDR1 SGDLS, CDR2 YYNGEE. The CDR3 reads CASSANSGPKQFF. DNA of the CDR3: TGTGCCAGCAGCGCAAATAGCGGTCCGAAGCAGTTCTTC.

This rearrangement joins TRBV6-9 to TRBJ1-3; D unresolved. Trimming took off 5 bases at V and 3 bases at J, with 8 bases between the two ends. This CDR3 is built from 13 residues. Germline lookup yields CDR1 MNHGY and CDR2 SVAAGI. CDR3 region: CASSQLSGNTIYF. In DNA form, the CDR3 reads TGTGCCAGCAGTCAACTTAGTGGAAACACCATATATTTT.

The chain carries TRBV25-1 and TRBJ2-1; 9 bases are a match to TRBD1. The J segment lost 9 bases and the V segment lost 3 bases, leaving 9 bases of the junction unmatched. The V gene's germline CDR1 is MGHDK and CDR2 SYGVNS. The CDR3 sequence is 15 residues long. DNA of the CDR3: TGTGCCAGCAGTGACCCGGGACAGGGCGGATCTGAGCAGTTCTTC. Translation: CASSDPGQGGSEQFF.

This chain connects TRBV7-9 to TRBJ2-2; D call uncertain. In germline, CDR1 is SEHNR, CDR2 FQNEAQ (reference sequence). The CDR3 spans 14 residues. Deletions cut 5 bases from V and 2 bases from J, with 9 bases between. This CDR3 reads CASSHPGNTGELFF. The CDR3 region has the DNA TGTGCCAGCAGCCATCCCGGAAACACCGGGGAGCTGTTTTTT.

In DNA, the CDR3 is TGTGCCAGCAGCTTAGAGTTCGGCACTGAAGCTTTCTTT. Translation gives CASSLEFGTEAFF. The rearrangement uses TRBV7-2 and TRBJ1-1; D remains unclear. This CDR3 is built from 13 residues. Germline loops: CDR1 SGHTA, CDR2 FQGNSA. Deletions cut 1 base from V and 4 bases from J, with 7 bases between. The complete variable domain, with remaining parts taken from reference TRBV7-2 and TRBJ1-1, reads GAGVSQSPSNKVTEKGKDVELRCDPISGHTALYWYRQSLGQGLEFLIYFQGNSAPDKSGLPSDRFSAERTGGSVSTLTIQRTQQEDSAVYLCASSLEFGTEAFFGQGTRLTVV.

This chain uses TRBV7-9 with TRBJ2-7; a weak D match, TRBD1 (6 bases). The V end lost 4 bases, the J end lost 3 bases, and 16 bases lay between the germline ends. The CDR3 loop spans 15 amino acids. CDR1 is SEHNR, CDR2 FQNEAQ, per germline (reference sequence). This chain's CDR3 is CASSSKTGHYYEQYF. As DNA, the CDR3 is TGTGCCAGCAGCTCTAAGACAGGACACTACTACGAGCAGTACTTC.

This clone was seen a single time. The chain joins TRBV7-7 to TRBJ2-1; the D call may be TRBD1 or TRBD2 (5 bases each). Germline CDR1 reads SSHAT; CDR2 reads FNYEAQ (reference sequence). The V end was cut by 8 bases, the J end by 4 bases, with 15 bases between. This CDR3 region has 14 residues. The CDR3 sequence: CASAPEDTYNEQFF. The CDR3 nucleotides read TGTGCCAGCGCACCGGAGGACACGTACAATGAGCAGTTCTTC. The full variable domain, in which reference TRBV7-7 and TRBJ2-1 provide the parts outside the CDR3, is GAGVSQSPRYKVTKRGQDVTLRCDPISSHATLYWYQQALGQGPEFLTYFNYEAQPDKSGLPSDRFSAERPEGSISTLTIQRTEQRDSAMYRCASAPEDTYNEQFFGPGTRLTVL.

The rearrangement links TRBV7-6 to TRBJ2-7; D call uncertain. Germline V gives CDR1 SGHVS, CDR2 FNYEAQ. The CDR3 consists of 15 residues. Trimming took off 3 bases at V and 0 bases at J, with 12 bases between the two ends. The DNA of the CDR3 is TGTGCCAGCAGCTTCGCCATTGCGGCCTCCTACGAGCAGTACTTC. Protein: CASSFAIAASYEQYF.

The V call is TRBV11-1, the J call TRBJ2-1; D is possibly TRBD1 (5 bases). Deletions cut 5 bases from V and 8 bases from J, with 16 bases between. CDR1 is SGHAT and CDR2 is FQDESV in the germline V gene (reference sequence). The CDR3 runs to 14 residues. The CDR3 DNA reads as TGTGCCAGCAGCGGCTGGCAGGGTAGGGATGAGCAGTTCTTC. It specifies CASSGWQGRDEQFF.

This clone was seen only once. At the DNA level, this CDR3 is encoded by other sequences in the same sample as well. The genes are TRBV27 and TRBJ2-7; perhaps TRBD1 as D (5 bases). V lost 7 bases to trimming and J lost 3 bases, with 10 bases between them. Germline CDR1 MNHEY, CDR2 SMNVEV (reference sequence). The CDR3 is 12 residues long. DNA for the CDR3: TGTGCCAGCACAGGGTCTAGCTACGAGCAGTACTTC. Encoded protein: CASTGSSYEQYF.

This chain's CDR3 is CASSASSGTYYNEQFF. Here the CDR3 DNA reads TGTGCCAGCAGCGCCTCTAGCGGGACCTACTACAATGAGCAGTTCTTC. This sequence joins TRBV9 and TRBJ2-1, with 9 bases that match TRBD2. V shed 3 bases and J 3 bases; nucleotides not matched to a gene: 7. Germline-derived CDR1 and CDR2 are SGDLS and YYNGEE. The CDR3 spans 16 residues.

The DNA for the CDR3 is TGTGCCAGCAGCTCTTCATCCCGGGGGAATGAGCAGTTCTTC. Translating it yields CASSSSSRGNEQFF. The chain joins TRBV7-9 to TRBJ2-1, with D tentatively TRBD2 (6 bases). The CDR3 contains 14 residues. Trimming left V 4 bases short and J 7 bases short, with 14 bases between. Germline CDR1 and CDR2: SEHNR and FQNEAQ (reference sequence).

This clone appeared a single time. The chain carries TRBV5-4 and TRBJ2-3; D is undetermined. This CDR3 contains 14 residues. Germline-derived CDR1 and CDR2 are SGHNT and YYREEE (reference sequence). Trimming left V 4 bases short and J 0 bases short, with 9 bases between. As DNA, the CDR3 is TGTGCCAGCAGCAGGGCCGGGAGCACAGATACGCAGTATTTT. It is translated as CASSRAGSTDTQYF. The variable domain in full, completed from reference TRBV5-4 and TRBJ2-3, reads ETGVTQSPTHLIKTRGQQVTLRCSSQSGHNTVSWYQQALGQGPQFIFQYYREEENGRGNFPPRFSGLQFPNYSSELNVNALELDDSALYLCASSRAGSTDTQYFGPGTRLTVL.

The V call is TRBV27, the J call TRBJ2-7; TRBD1 matches 11 bases. Germline lookup yields CDR1 MNHEY and CDR2 SMNVEV (reference sequence). The CDR3 runs 17 residues. J was trimmed by 2 bases and V by 5 bases; bases with no gene match: 11. The CDR3 DNA follows: TGTGCCAGCAGTCTTAACTTGCCGGGACAGGGGGCCTACGAGCAGTACTTC. Its translation: CASSLNLPGQGAYEQYF.

The chain recombines TRBV27 with TRBJ2-7; 12 nucleotides match TRBD2. The length of the CDR3 is 15 residues. CDR1 and CDR2 from the germline V gene are MNHEY and SMNVEV (reference sequence). J lost 3 bases, V lost 4 bases, and 4 bases had no gene match. CDR3 nucleotide sequence: TGTGCCAGCAGTTGGACTAGCGGGGCGAGCTACGAGCAGTACTTC. Translating gives CASSWTSGASYEQYF.

The chain recombines TRBV27 with TRBJ2-5; TRBD1 might be the D (6 bases). Germline values: CDR1 MNHEY, CDR2 SMNVEV (reference sequence). This CDR3 spans 14 amino acids. The germline V and J ends were trimmed by 5 bases and 4 bases, with 14 bases remaining between them. CDR3 coding DNA: TGTGCCAGCAGTGAAACAGGGTTCCCAGAGACCCAGTACTTC. Amino acid sequence: CASSETGFPETQYF.

The genes are TRBV2 and TRBJ2-4; 10 positions match TRBD1. V shed 4 bases, J shed 7 bases, and the junction held 4 bases outside the gene matches. The CDR3 length is 14 residues. Germline V gene lookup returns CDR1 SNHLY and CDR2 FYNNEI. CDR3 protein: CASSVGQGVNIQYF. CDR3 sequence (DNA): TGTGCCAGCAGTGTCGGACAGGGGGTGAACATTCAGTACTTC.

The chain recombines TRBV10-3 with TRBJ2-2, with D unclear. V was trimmed by 10 bases and J by 3 bases, leaving 9 bases between them. Germline CDR1 and CDR2: ENHRY and SYGVKD. The CDR3 runs to 12 residues. CDR3 protein: CATWTDTGELFF. The CDR3 coding sequence is TGTGCCACCTGGACCGACACCGGGGAGCTGTTTTTT.

This chain joins TRBV30 and TRBJ1-1, with TRBD1 matching over 8 bases. The CDR3 totals 13 residues. Germline-derived CDR1 and CDR2 are GTSNPN and SVGIG (reference sequence). Losses at the gene ends were 8 bases for V and 7 bases for J; bases not matched to a gene: 12. The CDR3 DNA reads as TGTGCCGGGGGAACAGGGGGACCCGGTGAAGCTTTCTTT. This gives the protein CAGGTGGPGEAFF.

This rearrangement joins TRBV5-4 to TRBJ2-7; possible D gene TRBD2, 7 bases. There are 15 residues in the CDR3. Germline values: CDR1 SGHNT, CDR2 YYREEE (reference sequence). Trimming took 4 bases from V and 3 from J, leaving 17 bases between them. The CDR3 DNA follows: TGTGCCAGCAGCGAGAATCCAGGGGACTACTACGAGCAGTACTTC. Residues: CASSENPGDYYEQYF.

Concerning this clone: Other nucleotide sequences from this sample produce the same CDR3. The chain recombines TRBV6-5 with TRBJ2-7; the D is unclear. CDR1 is MNHEY and CDR2 is SVGAGI in the germline V gene. The CDR3 has 11 residues. V was trimmed by 6 bases and J by 0 bases, leaving 3 bases between them. The CDR3 loop reads CASRDSYEQYF. CDR3 nucleotides: TGTGCCAGCAGAGACTCCTACGAGCAGTACTTC.

V is TRBV9 and J is TRBJ1-2; D might be TRBD1 (6 bases). CDR1 and CDR2 (germline): SGDLS, YYNGEE. The V end was cut by 3 bases, the J end by 2 bases, with 8 bases between. The CDR3 length is 13 residues. This chain's CDR3 is CASSETGNYGYTF. The DNA of the CDR3 is TGTGCCAGCAGCGAAACAGGGAACTATGGCTACACCTTC.

The V call is TRBV5-1, the J call TRBJ2-5; 9 nucleotides align to TRBD2. Trimming cost V 4 bases and J 4 bases; bases outside gene matches: 11. Germline CDR1 is SGHRS and CDR2 is YFSETQ. The CDR3 is 16 amino acids. CDR3 residues: CASSPLGREGLETQYF. The DNA of the CDR3 is TGCGCCAGCAGCCCCTTGGGGCGGGAGGGCCTAGAGACCCAGTACTTC.

The V gene is TRBV27, the J gene TRBJ2-7; possibly TRBD1 for D (8 bases). CDR1 and CDR2 (germline): MNHEY, SMNVEV (reference sequence). The germline V and J ends were trimmed by 5 bases and 2 bases, with 16 bases remaining between them. The CDR3 runs to 15 residues. The CDR3, as DNA: TGTGCCAGCAGTACGATACAGGGGGGGACCTACGAGCAGTACTTC. The encoded protein is CASSTIQGGTYEQYF.